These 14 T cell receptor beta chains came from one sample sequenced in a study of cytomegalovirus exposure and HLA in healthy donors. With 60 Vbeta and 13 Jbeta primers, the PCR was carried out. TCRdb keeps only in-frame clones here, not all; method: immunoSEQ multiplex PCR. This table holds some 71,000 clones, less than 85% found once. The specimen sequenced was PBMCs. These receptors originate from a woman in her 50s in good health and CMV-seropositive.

DNA of the CDR3: TGTGCCAGCAGCCTCATCGAGGGCGAGCAGTACTTC. This translates into CASSLIEGEQYF. The J gene is TRBJ2-7, the V gene TRBV7-2, with D perhaps matching TRBD2 (5 bases). The germline gives CDR1 SGHTA, CDR2 FQGNSA. Deletions cut 5 bases from V and 6 bases from J, with 11 bases between. CDR3 length: 12 amino acids.

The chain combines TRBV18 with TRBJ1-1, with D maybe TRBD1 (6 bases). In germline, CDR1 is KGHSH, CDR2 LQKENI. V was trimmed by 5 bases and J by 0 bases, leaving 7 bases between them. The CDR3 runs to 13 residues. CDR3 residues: CASSGQLNTEAFF. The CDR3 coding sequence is TGTGCCAGCTCAGGACAGCTGAACACTGAAGCTTTCTTT.

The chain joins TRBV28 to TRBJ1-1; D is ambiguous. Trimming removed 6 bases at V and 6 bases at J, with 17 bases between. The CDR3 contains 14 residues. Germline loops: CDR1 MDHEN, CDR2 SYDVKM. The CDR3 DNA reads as TGTGCCAGCAGATGGGCAGGCGAACGGTCTGAAGCTTTCTTT. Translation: CASRWAGERSEAFF.

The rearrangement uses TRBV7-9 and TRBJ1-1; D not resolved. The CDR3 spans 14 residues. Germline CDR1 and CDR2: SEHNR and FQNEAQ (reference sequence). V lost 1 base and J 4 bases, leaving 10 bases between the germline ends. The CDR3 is CASSLDMVATEAFF. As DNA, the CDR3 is TGTGCCAGCAGCTTAGATATGGTGGCCACTGAAGCTTTCTTT.

The CDR3 reads CASSPPGLASTYEQYF. For the CDR3, the DNA is TGTGCCAGCAGCCCCCCGGGACTAGCGTCGACCTACGAGCAGTACTTC. The chain recombines TRBV7-3 with TRBJ2-7, with 10 bases that match TRBD2. This CDR3 comprises 16 residues. CDR1 and CDR2 from the germline V gene are SGHTA and FQGTGA. J lost 2 bases, V lost 5 bases, and 9 bases had no gene match.

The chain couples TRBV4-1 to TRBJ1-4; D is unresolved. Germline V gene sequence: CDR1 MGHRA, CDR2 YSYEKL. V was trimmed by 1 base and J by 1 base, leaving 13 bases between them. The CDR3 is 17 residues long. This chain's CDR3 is CASSQGSNSLTNEKLFF. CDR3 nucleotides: TGCGCCAGCAGCCAAGGCTCGAACTCCCTAACTAATGAAAAACTGTTTTTT.

Here the CDR3 DNA reads TGTGCCAGCAGCTATTCAGGGTCCACTAATGAAAAACTGTTTTTT. Encoded protein: CASSYSGSTNEKLFF. V usage is TRBV7-8 and J usage is TRBJ1-4; perhaps TRBD1 as D (5 bases). V dropped 4 bases and J dropped 2 bases, with 11 bases sitting between them. This CDR3 contains 15 residues. Germline V lookup: CDR1 SGHVS, CDR2 FQNEAQ.

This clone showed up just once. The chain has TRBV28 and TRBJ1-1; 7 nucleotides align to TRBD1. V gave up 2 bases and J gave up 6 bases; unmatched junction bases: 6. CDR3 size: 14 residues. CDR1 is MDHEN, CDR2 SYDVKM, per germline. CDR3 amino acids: CASSLLRQGAEAFF. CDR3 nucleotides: TGTGCCAGCAGTTTACTTCGGCAGGGGGCTGAAGCTTTCTTT.

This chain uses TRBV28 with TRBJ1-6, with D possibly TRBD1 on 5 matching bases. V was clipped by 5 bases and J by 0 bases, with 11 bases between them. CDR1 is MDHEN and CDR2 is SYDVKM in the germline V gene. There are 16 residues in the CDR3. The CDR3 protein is CASSVFDSSYNSPLHF. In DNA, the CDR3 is TGTGCCAGCAGTGTCTTCGACAGCTCCTATAATTCACCCCTCCACTTT. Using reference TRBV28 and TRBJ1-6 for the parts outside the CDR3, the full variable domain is DVKVTQSSRYLVKRTGEKVFLECVQDMDHENMFWYRQDPGLGLRLIYFSYDVKMKEKGDIPEGYSVSREKKERFSLILESASTNQTSMYLCASSVFDSSYNSPLHFGNGTRLTVT.

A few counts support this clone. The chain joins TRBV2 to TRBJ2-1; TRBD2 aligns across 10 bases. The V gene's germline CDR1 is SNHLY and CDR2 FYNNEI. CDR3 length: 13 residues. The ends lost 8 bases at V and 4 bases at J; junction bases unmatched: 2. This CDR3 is CASLAGEYNEQFF. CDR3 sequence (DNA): TGTGCCAGCCTAGCGGGAGAATACAATGAGCAGTTCTTC.

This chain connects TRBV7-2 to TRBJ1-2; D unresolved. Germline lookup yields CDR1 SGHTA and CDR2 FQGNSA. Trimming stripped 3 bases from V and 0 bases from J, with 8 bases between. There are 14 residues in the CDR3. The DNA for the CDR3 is TGTGCCAGCAGCTTGAGGAGGACTAACTATGGCTACACCTTC. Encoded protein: CASSLRRTNYGYTF. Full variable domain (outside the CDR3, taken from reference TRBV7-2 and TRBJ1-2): GAGVSQSPSNKVTEKGKDVELRCDPISGHTALYWYRQSLGQGLEFLIYFQGNSAPDKSGLPSDRFSAERTGGSVSTLTIQRTQQEDSAVYLCASSLRRTNYGYTFGSGTRLTVV.

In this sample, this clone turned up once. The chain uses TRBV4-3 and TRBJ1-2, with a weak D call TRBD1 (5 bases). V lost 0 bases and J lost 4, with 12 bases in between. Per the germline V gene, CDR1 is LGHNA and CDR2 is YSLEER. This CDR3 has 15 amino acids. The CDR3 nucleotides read TGCGCCAGCAGCCAAGAAAGTACAGGTACCTATGGCTACACCTTC. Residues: CASSQESTGTYGYTF.

CDR3 amino acids: CASSETPGQGNTGELFF. Here the CDR3 DNA reads TGCGCCAGCAGCGAAACACCGGGACAGGGGAACACCGGGGAGCTGTTTTTT. J is TRBJ2-2 and V is TRBV5-1, with 9 bases that match TRBD1. J lost 1 base, V lost 4 bases, and 8 bases had no gene match. The CDR3 extends over 17 amino acids. Germline V CDR1 and CDR2: SGHRS, YFSETQ. Looking up the rest from reference TRBV5-1 and TRBJ2-2 gives the full variable domain: KAGVTQTPRYLIKTRGQQVTLSCSPISGHRSVSWYQQTPGQGLQFLFEYFSETQRNKGNFPGRFSGRQFSNSRSEMNVSTLELGDSALYLCASSETPGQGNTGELFFGEGSRLTVL.

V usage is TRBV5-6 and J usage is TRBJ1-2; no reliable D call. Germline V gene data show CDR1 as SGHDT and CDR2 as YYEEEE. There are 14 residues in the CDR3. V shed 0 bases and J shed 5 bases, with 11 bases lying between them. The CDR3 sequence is CASSLGPGLYGYTF. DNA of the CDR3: TGTGCCAGCAGCTTGGGACCAGGCTTGTATGGCTACACCTTC.